The 9 T cell receptor beta chains below were found in one sample sequenced in a study of blood T cell repertoires in COVID-19. Profiling relied on immunoSEQ multiplex PCR, and the TCRdb table lists in-frame clones only, not all of them. In the table there are around 230,000 clones, roughly 90% of which are singletons. Sample: PBMCs or T cells enriched from blood (not recorded which). Source of these receptors: a woman in her twenties or thirties with acute COVID-19.

This clone was counted a single time. The J gene is TRBJ1-2, the V gene TRBV29-1; D is undetermined. Germline-derived CDR1 and CDR2 are SQVTM and ANQGSEA. Between the trimmed V and J ends, which lost 7 bases and 0 bases, there was a span of 15 bases. The CDR3 sequence is 14 residues long. The CDR3 spells CSAKLWEPNYGYTF. The CDR3 DNA follows: TGCAGCGCAAAGCTCTGGGAGCCTAACTATGGCTACACCTTC.

The chain uses TRBV14 and TRBJ1-4; no reliable D call. Trimming removed 0 bases at V and 4 bases at J, with 9 bases between. The length of the CDR3 is 15 residues. In germline, CDR1 is SGHDN, CDR2 FVKESK. This CDR3 reads CASSQEWAGNEKLFF. The CDR3 coding sequence is TGTGCCAGCAGCCAAGAGTGGGCGGGTAATGAAAAACTGTTTTTT.

This clone was observed once. V and J are TRBV27 and TRBJ2-2; TRBD1 agrees at 7 bases. J lost 4 bases, V lost 2 bases, and 7 bases had no gene match. This CDR3 has 16 residues. The germline V gene has CDR1 MNHEY and CDR2 SMNVEV (reference sequence). The CDR3 region is CASSLIGTDLTGELFF. The CDR3 coding sequence is TGTGCCAGCAGTTTAATTGGGACAGATCTCACCGGGGAGCTGTTTTTT.

The rearrangement uses TRBV11-3 and TRBJ2-1; 12 bases agree with TRBD2. V lost 0 bases and J lost 7; bases outside the gene matches: 4. This CDR3 comprises 16 residues. Per germline, CDR1 SGHNT and CDR2 YENEEA. The CDR3: CASSLDGGTSGNEQFF. CDR3 nucleotides: TGTGCCAGCAGCTTAGATGGAGGGACTAGCGGGAATGAGCAGTTCTTC.

This chain uses TRBV7-2 with TRBJ2-1, with D tentatively TRBD2 (6 bases). V was shortened by 5 bases and J by 5 bases, with 16 bases between the two germline ends. The CDR3 loop spans 15 amino acids. CDR1 is SGHTA, CDR2 FQGNSA, per germline. The DNA of the CDR3 is TGTGCCAGCAGCCCGACGTCGACTAGTAACAATGAGCAGTTCTTC. Protein: CASSPTSTSNNEQFF.

The table lists this clone with a count of one. The V and J genes are TRBV2 and TRBJ2-7; maybe TRBD1 (5 bases). This CDR3 comprises 13 residues. V lost 2 bases to trimming and J lost 2 bases, with 7 bases between them. Per the germline V gene, CDR1 is SNHLY and CDR2 is FYNNEI. The CDR3 DNA reads TGTGCCAGCAGTGAACAGGGCCCCTACGAGCAGTACTTC. Translated: CASSEQGPYEQYF. Drawing the rest from reference TRBV2 and TRBJ2-7, the complete variable domain is EPEVTQTPSHQVTQMGQEVILRCVPISNHLYFYWYRQILGQKVEFLVSFYNNEISEKSEIFDDQFSVERPDGSNFTLKIRSTKLEDSAMYFCASSEQGPYEQYFGPGTRLTVT.

The V call is TRBV5-5, the J call TRBJ2-7, with no clear D. Trimming pared 0 bases from V and 2 bases from J, leaving 6 bases between. CDR1 and CDR2 (germline): SGHKS, YYEKEE (reference sequence). CDR3 length: 13 residues. CDR3 sequence (DNA): TGTGCCAGCAGCTTGGAAACGGCCTACGAGCAGTACTTC. Translated, it gives CASSLETAYEQYF.

For this clone: The sample holds other DNA sequences that translate to the same CDR3. The chain recombines TRBV27 with TRBJ1-1; the D gene is possibly TRBD1 (6 bases). Trimming pared 3 bases from V and 2 bases from J, leaving 10 bases between. CDR1 and CDR2 (germline): MNHEY, SMNVEV (reference sequence). This CDR3 spans 14 amino acids. The CDR3 sequence is CASSFGTTNTEAFF. The CDR3 DNA sequence: TGTGCCAGCAGTTTCGGGACAACCAACACTGAAGCTTTCTTT.

To note about this clone: The same CDR3 can be traced to other DNA sequences in this sample. V is TRBV18 and J is TRBJ2-5; 7 nucleotides line up with TRBD2. Germline V gene data show CDR1 as KGHSH and CDR2 as LQKENI. The CDR3 contains 13 residues. V was clipped by 3 bases and J by 3 bases; unmatched bases: 1. The CDR3 sequence: CASSPGGEETQYF. The CDR3 nucleotides read TGTGCCAGCTCACCGGGGGGGGAAGAGACCCAGTACTTC.